This record concerns one TCR beta chain sequence. This sample was included in a study of blood T cell repertoires in COVID-19. On the study more broadly: Samples came from the United States, Italy and Spain, spanning acute and convalescent COVID-19. Nucleic acid was either cDNA or gDNA, and it came from T cells, B-cell-depleted T cells, or PBMCs.

The CDR3 has 14 residues. V was shortened by 3 bases and J by 1 base, with 6 bases between the two germline ends. The V gene's germline CDR1 is MNHNS and CDR2 SASEGT. Per the original methods: Estimation of nucleated cell counts relied on the amplification of reference gene primers. This table comes from immunoSEQ multiplex PCR, and its TCRdb copy is limited to in-frame clones, with some not included. V, J and clone size reflect that table, while D and trimming were determined from the DNA. The sample has around 25,000 clones; roughly 85% are singletons. The sequence derives from a man aged 65-85 years in a cohort sampled during active COVID-19. The rearrangement joins TRBV6-1 to TRBJ2-2; TRBD1 might be the D (5 bases). The sample was peripheral blood. CDR3 bases: TGTGCCAGCAGTGAGCAGGGGAACACCGGGGAGCTGTTTTTT. Its protein is CASSEQGNTGELFF.